This TCR beta chain appears in the sequencing data of a study of blood T cell repertoires in COVID-19. Generated by immunoSEQ multiplex PCR, the TCRdb table keeps only in-frame clones and is missing some. The table has roughly 44,000 clones, 85% to 90% seen once. The sample comprised peripheral blood. The TCR was taken from a man aged 80 or over with acute or convalescent COVID-19.

The CDR3 DNA reads TGTGCCAGCGGATTGACCGGGACATCTCAGCCCCAGCATTTT. As protein: CASGLTGTSQPQHF. The chain has TRBV27 and TRBJ1-5; a possible D gene is TRBD1 (6 bases). CDR3 length: 14 amino acids. CDR1 and CDR2 (germline): MNHEY, SMNVEV (reference sequence). V was clipped by 8 bases and J by 6 bases, with 17 bases between them.